The 7 T cell receptor beta chains given below trace back to one sample, sequenced in a study of blood T cell repertoires in COVID-19. TCRdb's table, derived via immunoSEQ multiplex PCR, lists solely in-frame clones and lacks some. The table shows some 350,000 clones, with approximately 89% occurring only once. Source material: PBMCs or T cells enriched from blood (not recorded which). These TCRs come from a woman aged 25 to 39 who had recovered from COVID-19.

The chain employs TRBV6-5 and TRBJ1-2; 8 bases line up with TRBD1. CDR1 is MNHEY, CDR2 SVGAGI, per germline. After removal of 4 bases from V and 0 bases from J, the junction contained 1 base not matched to a gene. The CDR3 runs 14 residues. CDR3 sequence reads: CASSWTGPNYGYTF. CDR3 coding DNA: TGTGCCAGCAGTTGGACAGGGCCTAACTATGGCTACACCTTC.

This clone appeared once. The chain links TRBV4-3 to TRBJ2-2, with a tentative D call TRBD1 (5 bases). V dropped 1 base and J dropped 1 base, with 13 bases sitting between them. The CDR3 spans 17 residues. Germline loops: CDR1 LGHNA, CDR2 YSLEER. CDR3 protein: CASSQVGQGMNTGELFF. The CDR3 DNA follows: TGCGCCAGCAGCCAAGTCGGTCAGGGCATGAACACCGGGGAGCTGTTTTTT.

CDR3 protein: CASSSTRGQPEAFF. The CDR3 DNA follows: TGCGCCAGCAGCTCGACCAGGGGGCAACCTGAAGCTTTCTTT. This chain joins TRBV5-1 and TRBJ1-1, with 8 bases aligning to TRBD1. CDR1 SGHRS and CDR2 YFSETQ come from the germline V gene. This CDR3 region has 14 residues. V trimming: 3 bases; J trimming: 6 bases; junction bases outside the gene matches: 7. Filled out from reference TRBV5-1 and TRBJ1-1, the complete variable domain reads KAGVTQTPRYLIKTRGQQVTLSCSPISGHRSVSWYQQTPGQGLQFLFEYFSETQRNKGNFPGRFSGRQFSNSRSEMNVSTLELGDSALYLCASSSTRGQPEAFFGQGTRLTVV.

The rearrangement joins TRBV5-6 to TRBJ1-2, with TRBD1 as a possible D gene (5 bases). This CDR3 is built from 15 residues. The germline CDR1 and CDR2 sequences are SGHDT and YYEEEE. The V end lost 1 base, the J end lost 7 bases, and 17 bases lay between the germline ends. This CDR3 is CASSLLFREGVGYTF. The CDR3 bases are TGTGCCAGCAGCTTGCTATTCAGGGAAGGGGTTGGCTACACCTTC.

The chain recombines TRBV28 with TRBJ1-2, with a weak D call TRBD1 (5 bases). V was shortened by 5 bases and J by 8 bases, with 18 bases between the two germline ends. From germline, CDR1 is MDHEN and CDR2 SYDVKM. CDR3 size: 14 residues. The CDR3, as DNA: TGTGCCAGCAGTCCCGGGACCCGGGGGAGGGGCTACACCTTC. Its protein product is CASSPGTRGRGYTF.

The chain carries TRBV20-1 and TRBJ2-7, with 7 bases identical to TRBD2. Trimming cost V 6 bases and J 7 bases; bases outside gene matches: 6. CDR1 and CDR2 (germline): DFQATT, SNEGSKA (reference sequence). The CDR3 totals 11 residues. The chain's CDR3 is CSAVQAGEQYF. CDR3 sequence (DNA): TGCAGTGCCGTACAAGCGGGGGAGCAGTACTTC.

This clone was picked up a small number of times. This rearrangement joins TRBV7-9 to TRBJ2-1; D might be TRBD2 (5 bases). V shed 5 bases and J shed 9 bases, with 11 bases lying between them. Germline-derived CDR1 and CDR2 are SEHNR and FQNEAQ (reference sequence). The CDR3 is 12 amino acids. The CDR3 loop reads CASSPPGSEQFF. CDR3 DNA sequence: TGTGCCAGCAGCCCCCCGGGAAGTGAGCAGTTCTTC. The full variable domain, completed using reference TRBV7-9 and TRBJ2-1, is DTGVSQNPRHKITKRGQNVTFRCDPISEHNRLYWYRQTLGQGPEFLTYFQNEAQLEKSRLLSDRFSAERPKGSFSTLEIQRTEQGDSAMYLCASSPPGSEQFFGPGTRLTVL.